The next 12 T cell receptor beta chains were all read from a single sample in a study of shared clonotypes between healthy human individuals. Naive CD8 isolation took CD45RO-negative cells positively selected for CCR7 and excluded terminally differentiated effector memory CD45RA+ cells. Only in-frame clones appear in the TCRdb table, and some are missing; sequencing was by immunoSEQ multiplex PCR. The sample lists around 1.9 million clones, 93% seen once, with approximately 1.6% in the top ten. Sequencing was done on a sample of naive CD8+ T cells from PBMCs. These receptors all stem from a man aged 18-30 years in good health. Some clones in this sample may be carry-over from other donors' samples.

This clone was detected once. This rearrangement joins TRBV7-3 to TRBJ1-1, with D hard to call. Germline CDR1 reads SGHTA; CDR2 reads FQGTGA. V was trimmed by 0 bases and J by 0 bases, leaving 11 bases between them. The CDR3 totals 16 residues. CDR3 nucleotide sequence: TGTGCCAGCAGCTTAACATTCGCAGGAGTGAACACTGAAGCTTTCTTT. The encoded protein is CASSLTFAGVNTEAFF.

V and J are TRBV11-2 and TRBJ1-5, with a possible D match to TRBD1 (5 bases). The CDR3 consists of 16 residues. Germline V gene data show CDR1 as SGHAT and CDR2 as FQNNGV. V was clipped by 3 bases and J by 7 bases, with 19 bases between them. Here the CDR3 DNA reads TGTGCCAGCAGCTTTCGAGAAACGGGACCAAGGCAGCCCCAGCATTTT. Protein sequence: CASSFRETGPRQPQHF.

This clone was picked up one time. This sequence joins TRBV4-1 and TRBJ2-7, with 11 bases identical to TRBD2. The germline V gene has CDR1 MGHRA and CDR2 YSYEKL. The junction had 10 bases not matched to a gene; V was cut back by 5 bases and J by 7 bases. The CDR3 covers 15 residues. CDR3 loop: CASSFTSGGPREQYF. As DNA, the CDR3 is TGCGCCAGCAGCTTTACTAGCGGGGGTCCGCGTGAGCAGTACTTC.

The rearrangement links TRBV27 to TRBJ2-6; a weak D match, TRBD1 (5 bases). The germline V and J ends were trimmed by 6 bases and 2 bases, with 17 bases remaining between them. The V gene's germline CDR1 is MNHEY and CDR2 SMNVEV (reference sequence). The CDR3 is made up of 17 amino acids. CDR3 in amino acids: CASSTQDSQPGANVLTF. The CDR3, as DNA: TGTGCCAGCAGCACTCAAGACAGCCAACCTGGGGCCAACGTCCTGACTTTC.

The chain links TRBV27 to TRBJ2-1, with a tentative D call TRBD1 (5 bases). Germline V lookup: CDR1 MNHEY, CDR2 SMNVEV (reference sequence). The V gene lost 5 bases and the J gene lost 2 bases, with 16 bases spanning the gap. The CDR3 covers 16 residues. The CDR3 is CASSPSMGPTYNEQFF. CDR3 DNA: TGTGCCAGCAGTCCGTCTATGGGGCCCACCTACAATGAGCAGTTCTTC.

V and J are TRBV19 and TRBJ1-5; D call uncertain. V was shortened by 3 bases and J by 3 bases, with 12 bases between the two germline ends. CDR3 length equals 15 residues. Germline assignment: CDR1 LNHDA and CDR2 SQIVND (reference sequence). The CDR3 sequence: CASSIVRELNQPQHF. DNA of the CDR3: TGTGCCAGTAGTATTGTTCGGGAACTCAATCAGCCCCAGCATTTT.

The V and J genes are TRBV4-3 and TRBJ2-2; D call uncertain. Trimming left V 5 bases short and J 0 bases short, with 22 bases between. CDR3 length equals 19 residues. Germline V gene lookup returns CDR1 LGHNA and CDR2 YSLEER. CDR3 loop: CASSSLLFRNLANTGELFF. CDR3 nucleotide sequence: TGCGCCAGCAGCTCCCTTCTTTTTCGGAATCTAGCGAACACCGGGGAGCTGTTTTTT.

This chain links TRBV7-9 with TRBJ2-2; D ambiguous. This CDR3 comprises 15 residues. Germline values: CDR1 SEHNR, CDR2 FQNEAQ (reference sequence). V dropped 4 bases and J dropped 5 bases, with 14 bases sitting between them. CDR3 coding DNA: TGTGCCAGCAGCTCCGCCGGCAGGTCTACCGGGGAGCTGTTTTTT. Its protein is CASSSAGRSTGELFF.

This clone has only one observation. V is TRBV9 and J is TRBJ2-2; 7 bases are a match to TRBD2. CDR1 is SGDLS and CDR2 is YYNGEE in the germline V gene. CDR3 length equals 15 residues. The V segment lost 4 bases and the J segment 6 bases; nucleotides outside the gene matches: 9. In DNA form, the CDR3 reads TGTGCCAGCAGCCTCCCAGCGGCGGGAGCCGGGGAGCTGTTTTTT. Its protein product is CASSLPAAGAGELFF.

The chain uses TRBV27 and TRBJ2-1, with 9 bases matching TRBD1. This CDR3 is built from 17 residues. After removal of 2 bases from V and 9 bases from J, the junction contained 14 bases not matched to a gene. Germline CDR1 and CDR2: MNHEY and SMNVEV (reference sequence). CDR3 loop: CASSLHLDRGTGIEQFF. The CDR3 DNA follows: TGTGCCAGCAGTTTACACCTGGACAGGGGAACAGGGATTGAGCAGTTCTTC.

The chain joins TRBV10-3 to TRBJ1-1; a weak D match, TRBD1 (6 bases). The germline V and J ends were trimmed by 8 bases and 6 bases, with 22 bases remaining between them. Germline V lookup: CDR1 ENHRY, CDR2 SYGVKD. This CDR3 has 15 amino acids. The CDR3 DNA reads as TGTGCCATCTCTACATCAGGGGCCAACGAGGCTGAAGCTTTCTTT. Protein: CAISTSGANEAEAFF.

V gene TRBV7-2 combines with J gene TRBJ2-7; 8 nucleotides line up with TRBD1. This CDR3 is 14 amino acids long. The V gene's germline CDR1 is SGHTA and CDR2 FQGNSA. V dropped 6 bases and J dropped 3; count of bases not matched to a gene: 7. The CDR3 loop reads CASSSPGQGYEQYF. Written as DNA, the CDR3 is TGTGCCAGCAGTTCACCCGGACAGGGCTACGAGCAGTACTTC. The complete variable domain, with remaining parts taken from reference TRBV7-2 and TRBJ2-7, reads GAGVSQSPSNKVTEKGKDVELRCDPISGHTALYWYRQSLGQGLEFLIYFQGNSAPDKSGLPSDRFSAERTGGSVSTLTIQRTQQEDSAVYLCASSSPGQGYEQYFGPGTRLTVT.